This note documents a single TCR beta chain sequence. What it binds is unknown. One end of the junction does not line up with germline, which may come from a read error. The TCR beta CDR3 regions underwent amplification using RNA transcripts as the source. Using the HTBI primer set, a first-round RT-PCR was run on the TCR CDR3. In TCRdb, the multiplex PCR reads were re-called with MiXCR into one record per CDR3 protein. The sample includes approximately 560,000 distinct CDR3 sequences, 46% seen only once; the top ten take approximately 8.2%. This specimen belongs to a study of T cells in Graves' hyperthyroidism and ophthalmopathy. Study observations and caveats: In blood, most of the thyroid clonotypes expanded above 0.001 were also present. Ophthalmopathy prediction by the model preceded onset by a median about 6.5 months.

Material: peripheral blood or thyroid tissue (not recorded which). The source of this sequence is a woman between 18 and 29 years old with Graves' hyperthyroidism.

CDR3 loop: CASGLLQGNSPLHF. CDR3 nucleotides: TGCGCCAGCGGCTTGTTACAGGGCAATTCACCCCTCCACTTT. The genes are TRBV5-1 and TRBJ1-6; the D gene is possibly TRBD1 (6 bases). Germline CDR1 and CDR2: SGHRS and YFSETQ. The CDR3 has 14 amino acids.